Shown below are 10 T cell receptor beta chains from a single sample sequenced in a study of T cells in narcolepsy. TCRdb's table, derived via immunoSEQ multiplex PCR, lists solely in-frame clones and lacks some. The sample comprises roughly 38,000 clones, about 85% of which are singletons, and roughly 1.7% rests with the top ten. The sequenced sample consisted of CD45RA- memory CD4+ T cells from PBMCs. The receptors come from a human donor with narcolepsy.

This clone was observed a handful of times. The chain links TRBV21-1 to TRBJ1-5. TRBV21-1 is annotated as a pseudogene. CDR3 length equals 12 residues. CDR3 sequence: CASSKGGQPQHF. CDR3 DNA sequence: TGTGCCAGCAGCAAAGGTGGGCAGCCCCAGCATTTT.

The CDR3 DNA sequence: TGCGCCAGCAGCCAACAGACAGGATCCTTCACTGAAGCTTTCTTT. Its protein product is CASSQQTGSFTEAFF. The chain has TRBV5-1 and TRBJ1-1; maybe TRBD1 (6 bases). This CDR3 spans 15 amino acids. Trimming took off 4 bases at V and 4 bases at J, with 17 bases between the two ends. Germline lookup yields CDR1 SGHRS and CDR2 YFSETQ.

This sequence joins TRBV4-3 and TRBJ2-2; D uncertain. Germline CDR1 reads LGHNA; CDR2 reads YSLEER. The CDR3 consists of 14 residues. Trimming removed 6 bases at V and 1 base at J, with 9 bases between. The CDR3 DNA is TGCGCCAGCAGACGCTCTGTGAACACCGGGGAGCTGTTTTTT. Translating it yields CASRRSVNTGELFF.

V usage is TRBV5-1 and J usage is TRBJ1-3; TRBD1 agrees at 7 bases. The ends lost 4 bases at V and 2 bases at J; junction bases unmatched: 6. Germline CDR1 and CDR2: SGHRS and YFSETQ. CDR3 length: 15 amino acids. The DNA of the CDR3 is TGCGCCAGCAGCCCTCGGGACAGTACTGGAAACACCATATATTTT. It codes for CASSPRDSTGNTIYF.

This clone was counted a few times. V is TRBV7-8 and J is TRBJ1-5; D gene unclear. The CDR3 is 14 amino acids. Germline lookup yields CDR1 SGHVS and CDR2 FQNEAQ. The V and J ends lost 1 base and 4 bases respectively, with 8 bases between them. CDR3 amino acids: CASSLGGYNQPQHF. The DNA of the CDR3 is TGTGCCAGCAGCTTAGGGGGTTATAATCAGCCCCAGCATTTT.

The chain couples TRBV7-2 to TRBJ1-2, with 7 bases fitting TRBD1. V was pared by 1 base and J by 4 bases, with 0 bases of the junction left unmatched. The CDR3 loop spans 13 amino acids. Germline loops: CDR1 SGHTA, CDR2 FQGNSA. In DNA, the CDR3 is TGTGCCAGCAGCTTAGACAGGGGCTATGGCTACACCTTC. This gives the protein CASSLDRGYGYTF. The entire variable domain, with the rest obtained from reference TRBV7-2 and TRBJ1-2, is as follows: GAGVSQSPSNKVTEKGKDVELRCDPISGHTALYWYRQSLGQGLEFLIYFQGNSAPDKSGLPSDRFSAERTGGSVSTLTIQRTQQEDSAVYLCASSLDRGYGYTFGSGTRLTVV.

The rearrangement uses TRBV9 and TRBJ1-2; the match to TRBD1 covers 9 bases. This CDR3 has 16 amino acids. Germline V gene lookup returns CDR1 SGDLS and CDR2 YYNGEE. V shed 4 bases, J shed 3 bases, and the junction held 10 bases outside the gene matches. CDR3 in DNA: TGTGCCAGCAGCCTAAGGACAGGGGCCAACTACTATGGCTACACCTTC. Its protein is CASSLRTGANYYGYTF.

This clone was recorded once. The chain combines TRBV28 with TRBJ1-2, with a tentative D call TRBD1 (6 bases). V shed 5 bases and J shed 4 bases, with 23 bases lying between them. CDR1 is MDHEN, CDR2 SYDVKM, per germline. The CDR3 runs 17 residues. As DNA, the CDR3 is TGTGCCAGCAGTGGCCCCGGGGGCGCAGGGGCCGGCTATGGCTACACCTTC. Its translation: CASSGPGGAGAGYGYTF.

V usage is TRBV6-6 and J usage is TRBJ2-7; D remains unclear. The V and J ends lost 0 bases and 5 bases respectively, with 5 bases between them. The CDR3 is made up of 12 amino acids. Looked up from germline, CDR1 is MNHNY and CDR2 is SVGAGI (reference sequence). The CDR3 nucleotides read TGTGCCAGCAGTTACTCGTTACACGAGCAGTACTTC. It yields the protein CASSYSLHEQYF.

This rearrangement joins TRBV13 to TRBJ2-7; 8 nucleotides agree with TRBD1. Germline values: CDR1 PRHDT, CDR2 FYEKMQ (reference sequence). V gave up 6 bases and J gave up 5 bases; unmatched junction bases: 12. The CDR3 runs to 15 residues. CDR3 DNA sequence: TGTGCCAGCAGTAATAACGACAGGGGATCCCACGAGCAGTACTTC. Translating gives CASSNNDRGSHEQYF.